The clone carrying this T cell receptor beta chain has just one count. Its antigen remains unknown. This may be a read error, as it is one base from a much larger clone. The use of a sample-barcoded 5' primer and a J-beta primer mix characterized a second PCR of 7 to 11 cycles. Paired-end reads containing CDR3 totaled no fewer than 2.5 million for each sample. TCRdb fed the 5' RACE reads into MiXCR, producing one record per CDR3 protein. The data contain 1.5 million to 2 million distinct CDR3 sequences, almost 35% of them singletons. The data stem from a study of blood T cells in healthy people across ages. General study results and limits: The study found TCR beta diversity correlated strongly with naive T cell percentage. Calculation of diversity from one million T cells yielded estimates considered to be underestimates.

This CDR3 is 16 amino acids long. CDR1 and CDR2 (germline): LNHNV, YYDKDF (reference sequence). Total RNA amounts of at least 5.5 micrograms were extracted per sample. V gene TRBV15 combines with J gene TRBJ2-6; 10 bases line up with TRBD1. The sample taken for sequencing was blood. This receptor was identified in a woman younger than 45 in good health. CDR3 sequence: CATSGQGSSGTNVLTF. CDR3 DNA sequence: TGTGCCACTTCGGGACAGGGGAGCTCTGGGACCAACGTCCTGACTTTC.